This T cell receptor (beta chain) was captured by sequencing in a study of T cell responses to AZD1222 COVID-19 vaccine. Measured with immunoSEQ multiplex PCR; TCRdb has only the in-frame clones, and not every one. The data contain some 200,000 clones, 91% of them singletons. A word on this clone: Its antigen is as yet unknown.

Study results and limitations: Baseline seropositivity occurred in only a handful of AZD1222 recipients. Vaccination with two AZD1222 doses was followed by a rise in Spike-specific TCR breadth and depth. Vaccine-associated CD4 TCRs ranged over spike, dominating at 160-218 and 743-854.

V was pared by 0 bases and J by 2 bases, with 3 bases of the junction left unmatched. Germline V lookup: CDR1 MNHEY, CDR2 SVGAGI. The CDR3 sequence is 15 residues long. The chain couples TRBV6-5 to TRBJ2-5; 7 bases are shared with TRBD2. This TCR derives from an adult who received the AZD1222 COVID-19 vaccine. The sequencing here drew on peripheral blood, taken 28 days after the second AZD1222 dose. In nucleotides, the CDR3 is TGTGCCAGCAGTTACTCCCTAGCGGATCAAGAGACCCAGTACTTC. It is translated as CASSYSLADQETQYF.